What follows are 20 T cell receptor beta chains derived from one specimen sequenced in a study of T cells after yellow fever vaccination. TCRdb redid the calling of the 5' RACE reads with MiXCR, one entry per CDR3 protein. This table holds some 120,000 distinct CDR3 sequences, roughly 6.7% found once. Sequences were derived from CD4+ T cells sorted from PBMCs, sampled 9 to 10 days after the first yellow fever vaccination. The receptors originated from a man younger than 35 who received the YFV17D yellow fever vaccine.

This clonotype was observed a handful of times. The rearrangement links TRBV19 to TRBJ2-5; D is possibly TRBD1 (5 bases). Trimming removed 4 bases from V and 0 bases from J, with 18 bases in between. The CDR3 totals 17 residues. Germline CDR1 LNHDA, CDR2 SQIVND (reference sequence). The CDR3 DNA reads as TGTGCCAGTAGTACCAGACGTTCGGCAGGGCACCAAGAGACCCAGTACTTC. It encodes CASSTRRSAGHQETQYF.

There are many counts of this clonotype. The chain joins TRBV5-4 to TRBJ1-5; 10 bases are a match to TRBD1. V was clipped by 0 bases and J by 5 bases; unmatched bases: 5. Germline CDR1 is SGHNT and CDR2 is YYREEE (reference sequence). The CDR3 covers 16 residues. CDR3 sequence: CASSLGGQGPHQPQHF. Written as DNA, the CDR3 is TGTGCCAGCAGCTTGGGGGGACAGGGGCCACATCAGCCCCAGCATTTT.

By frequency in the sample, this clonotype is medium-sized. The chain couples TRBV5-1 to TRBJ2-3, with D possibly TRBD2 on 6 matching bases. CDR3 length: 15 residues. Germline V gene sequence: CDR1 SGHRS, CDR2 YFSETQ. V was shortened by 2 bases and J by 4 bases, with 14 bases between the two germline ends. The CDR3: CASSFGTLKADTQYF. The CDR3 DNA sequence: TGCGCCAGCAGCTTCGGGACTCTTAAGGCAGATACGCAGTATTTT.

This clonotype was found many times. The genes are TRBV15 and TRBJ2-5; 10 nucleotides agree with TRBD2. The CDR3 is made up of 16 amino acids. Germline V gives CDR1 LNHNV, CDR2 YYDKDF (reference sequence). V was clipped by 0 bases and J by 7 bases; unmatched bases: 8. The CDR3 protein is CATSRDSGGNKRTQYF. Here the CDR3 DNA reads TGTGCCACCAGCAGAGATAGCGGGGGGAACAAGAGGACCCAGTACTTC.

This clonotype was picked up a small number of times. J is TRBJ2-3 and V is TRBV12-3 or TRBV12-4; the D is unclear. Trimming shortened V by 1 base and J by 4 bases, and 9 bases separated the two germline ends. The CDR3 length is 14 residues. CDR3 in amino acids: CASSLGQLADTQYF. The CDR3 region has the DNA TGTGCCAGCAGTTTAGGCCAGCTGGCAGATACGCAGTATTTT.

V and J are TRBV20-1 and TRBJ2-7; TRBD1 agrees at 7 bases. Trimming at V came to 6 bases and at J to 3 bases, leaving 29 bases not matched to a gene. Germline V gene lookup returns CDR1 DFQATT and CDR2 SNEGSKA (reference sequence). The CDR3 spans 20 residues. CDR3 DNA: TGCAGTGCGGGTCAACCCCTATACCACCCAACAGGGGTTCCCTTCTACGAGCAGTACTTC. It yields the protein CSAGQPLYHPTGVPFYEQYF.

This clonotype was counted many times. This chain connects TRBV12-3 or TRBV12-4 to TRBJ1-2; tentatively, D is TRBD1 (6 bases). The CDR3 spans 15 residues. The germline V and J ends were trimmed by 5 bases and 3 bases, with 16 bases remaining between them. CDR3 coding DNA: TGTGCCAGCAGTCCAGGGGCAGCATGGGACTATGGCTACACCTTC. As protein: CASSPGAAWDYGYTF.

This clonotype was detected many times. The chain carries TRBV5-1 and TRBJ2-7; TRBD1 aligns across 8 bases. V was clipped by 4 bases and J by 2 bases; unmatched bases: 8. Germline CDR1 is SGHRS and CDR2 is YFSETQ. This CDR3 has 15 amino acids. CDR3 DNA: TGCGCCAGCAGCCTTATCGGACAGGGTACCTACGAGCAGTACTTC. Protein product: CASSLIGQGTYEQYF.

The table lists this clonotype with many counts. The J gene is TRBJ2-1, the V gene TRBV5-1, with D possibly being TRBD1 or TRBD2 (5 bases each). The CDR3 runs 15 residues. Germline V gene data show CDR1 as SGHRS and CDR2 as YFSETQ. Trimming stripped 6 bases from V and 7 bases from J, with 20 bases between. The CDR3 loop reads CASTPGTPLGNEQFF. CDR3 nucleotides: TGCGCCAGCACCCCAGGGACCCCTCTTGGAAATGAGCAGTTCTTC.

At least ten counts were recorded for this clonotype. Here the CDR3 reads CASSLSFRTEETQYF. The CDR3 DNA is TGCGCCAGCAGCTTATCGTTCCGGACCGAAGAGACCCAGTACTTC. The chain is built from TRBV5-1 and TRBJ2-5, with D unclear. The length of the CDR3 is 15 residues. Germline V gene data show CDR1 as SGHRS and CDR2 as YFSETQ. V lost 2 bases and J lost 3, with 14 bases in between.

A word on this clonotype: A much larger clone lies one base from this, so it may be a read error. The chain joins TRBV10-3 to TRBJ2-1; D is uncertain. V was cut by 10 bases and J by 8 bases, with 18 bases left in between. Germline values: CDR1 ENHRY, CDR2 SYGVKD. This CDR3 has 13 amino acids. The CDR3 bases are TGTGCCACCGCCTGGGTGTCGTTCGATGAGCAGTTCTTC. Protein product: CATAWVSFDEQFF.

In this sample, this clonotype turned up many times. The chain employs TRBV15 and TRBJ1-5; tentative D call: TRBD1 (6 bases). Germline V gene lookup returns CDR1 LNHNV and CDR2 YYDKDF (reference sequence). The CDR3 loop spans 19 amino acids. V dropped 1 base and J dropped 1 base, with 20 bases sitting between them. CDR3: CATSRVGGGRLASNQPQHF. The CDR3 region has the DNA TGTGCCACCAGCAGAGTAGGTGGGGGGCGCTTGGCGAGCAATCAGCCCCAGCATTTT.

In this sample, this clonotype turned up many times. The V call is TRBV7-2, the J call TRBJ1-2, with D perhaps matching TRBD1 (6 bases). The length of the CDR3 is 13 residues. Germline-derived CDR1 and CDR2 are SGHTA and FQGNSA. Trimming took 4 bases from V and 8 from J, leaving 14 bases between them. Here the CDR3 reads CASSSLQGGGYTF. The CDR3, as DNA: TGTGCCAGCAGCTCGCTACAGGGAGGGGGCTACACCTTC.

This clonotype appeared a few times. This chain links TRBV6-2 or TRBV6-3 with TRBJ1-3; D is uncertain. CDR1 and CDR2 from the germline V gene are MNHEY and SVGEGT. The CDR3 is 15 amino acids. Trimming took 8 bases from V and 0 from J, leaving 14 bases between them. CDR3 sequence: CASGRRRSSGNTIYF. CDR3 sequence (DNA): TGTGCCAGCGGGCGGAGGAGATCCTCTGGAAACACCATATATTTT.

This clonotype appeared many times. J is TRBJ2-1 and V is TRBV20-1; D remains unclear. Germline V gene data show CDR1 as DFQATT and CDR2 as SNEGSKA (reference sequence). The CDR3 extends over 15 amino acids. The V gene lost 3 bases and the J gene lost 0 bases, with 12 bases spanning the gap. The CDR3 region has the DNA TGCAGTGCTAGGGCACGAGGACCCTCCTACAATGAGCAGTTCTTC. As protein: CSARARGPSYNEQFF.

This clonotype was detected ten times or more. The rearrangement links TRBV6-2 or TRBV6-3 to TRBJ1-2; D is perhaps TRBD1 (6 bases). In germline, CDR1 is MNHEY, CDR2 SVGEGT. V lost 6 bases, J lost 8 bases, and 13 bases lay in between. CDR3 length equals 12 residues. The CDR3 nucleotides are TGTGCCAGCAGACTACAGGGTATCGGCTACACCTTC. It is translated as CASRLQGIGYTF.

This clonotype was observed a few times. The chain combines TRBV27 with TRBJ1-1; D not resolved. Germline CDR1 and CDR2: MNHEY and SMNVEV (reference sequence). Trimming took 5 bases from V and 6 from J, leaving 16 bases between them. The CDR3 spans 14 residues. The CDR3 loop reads CASSPAYGPAEAFF. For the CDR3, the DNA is TGTGCCAGCAGTCCCGCCTATGGGCCCGCTGAAGCTTTCTTT.

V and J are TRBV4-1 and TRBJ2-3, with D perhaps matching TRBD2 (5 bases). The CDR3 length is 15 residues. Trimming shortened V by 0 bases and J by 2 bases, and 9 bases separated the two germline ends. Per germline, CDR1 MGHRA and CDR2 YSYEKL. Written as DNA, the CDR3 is TGCGCCAGCAGCCAAGATCGACTACTCACAGATACGCAGTATTTT. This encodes CASSQDRLLTDTQYF.

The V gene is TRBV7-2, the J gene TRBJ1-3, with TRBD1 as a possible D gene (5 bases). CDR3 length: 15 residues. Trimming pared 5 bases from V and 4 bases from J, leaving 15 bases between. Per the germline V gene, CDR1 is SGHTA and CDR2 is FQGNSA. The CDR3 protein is CASSRPGGRGNTIYF. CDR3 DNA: TGTGCCAGCAGCCGACCGGGGGGACGCGGAAACACCATATATTTT.

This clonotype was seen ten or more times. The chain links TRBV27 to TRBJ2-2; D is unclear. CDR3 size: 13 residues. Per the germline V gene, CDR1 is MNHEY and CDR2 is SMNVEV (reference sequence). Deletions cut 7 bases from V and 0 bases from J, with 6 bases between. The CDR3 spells CASMGSNTGELFF. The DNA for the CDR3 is TGTGCCAGCATGGGGTCGAACACCGGGGAGCTGTTTTTT.